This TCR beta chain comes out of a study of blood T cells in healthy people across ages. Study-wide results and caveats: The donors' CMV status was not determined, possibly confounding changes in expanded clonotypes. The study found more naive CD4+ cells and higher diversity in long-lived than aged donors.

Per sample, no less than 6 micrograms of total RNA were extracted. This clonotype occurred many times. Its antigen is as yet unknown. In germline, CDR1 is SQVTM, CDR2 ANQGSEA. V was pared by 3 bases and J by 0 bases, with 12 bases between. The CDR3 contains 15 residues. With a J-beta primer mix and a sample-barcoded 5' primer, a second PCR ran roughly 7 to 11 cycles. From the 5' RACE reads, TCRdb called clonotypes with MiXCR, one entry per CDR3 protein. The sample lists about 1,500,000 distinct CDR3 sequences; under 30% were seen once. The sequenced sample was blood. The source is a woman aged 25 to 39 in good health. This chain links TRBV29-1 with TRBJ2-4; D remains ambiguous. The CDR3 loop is CSVESLFLAKNIQYF. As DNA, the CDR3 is TGCAGCGTTGAGAGTCTGTTCCTAGCCAAAAACATTCAGTACTTC.